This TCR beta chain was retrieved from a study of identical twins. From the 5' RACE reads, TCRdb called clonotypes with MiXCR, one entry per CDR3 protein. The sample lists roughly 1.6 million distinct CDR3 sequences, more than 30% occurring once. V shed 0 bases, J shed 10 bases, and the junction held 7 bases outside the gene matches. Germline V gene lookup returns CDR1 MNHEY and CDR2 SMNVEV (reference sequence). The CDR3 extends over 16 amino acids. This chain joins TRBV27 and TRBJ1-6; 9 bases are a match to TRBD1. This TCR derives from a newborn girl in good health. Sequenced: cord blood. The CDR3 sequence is CASSLSPGQGWSPLHF. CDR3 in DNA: TGTGCCAGCAGTTTATCCCCGGGACAGGGATGGTCACCCCTCCACTTT.